What follows are 3 T cell receptor beta chains derived from one specimen sequenced in a study of blood T cell repertoires in COVID-19. The table came from immunoSEQ multiplex PCR; TCRdb's copy has only in-frame clones and leaves some out. The data contain 65,000 to 70,000 clones, about 74% of them singletons. The sample comprised peripheral blood. The origin of the receptors is a human donor in a cohort sampled during active COVID-19.

The rearrangement joins TRBV30 to TRBJ1-2, with 9 bases identical to TRBD1. CDR1 GTSNPN and CDR2 SVGIG come from the germline V gene (reference sequence). The CDR3 runs 16 residues. V lost 8 bases and J lost 2; bases outside the gene matches: 15. This CDR3 reads CAHARDRVKGNYGYTF. In DNA, the CDR3 is TGTGCCCACGCCCGGGACAGGGTGAAGGGCAACTATGGCTACACCTTC.

This chain links TRBV7-2 with TRBJ2-1; 9 nucleotides agree with TRBD2. V dropped 1 base and J dropped 4; count of bases not matched to a gene: 5. The CDR3 sequence is 16 residues long. Germline V gene data show CDR1 as SGHTA and CDR2 as FQGNSA. This CDR3 is CASSLVAGGLYNEQFF. The CDR3 DNA sequence: TGTGCCAGCAGCTTAGTGGCGGGAGGGTTATACAATGAGCAGTTCTTC.

The chain is built from TRBV11-2 and TRBJ2-7, with TRBD1 matching over 7 bases. The CDR3 covers 16 residues. V trimming: 5 bases; J trimming: 0 bases; junction bases outside the gene matches: 10. Germline CDR1 is SGHAT and CDR2 is FQNNGV. The CDR3 DNA sequence: TGTGCCAGCAGCCCGCTCGGGACAGCGTTCTCCTACGAGCAGTACTTC. Protein product: CASSPLGTAFSYEQYF. The whole variable domain, filled in from reference TRBV11-2 and TRBJ2-7, reads EAGVAQSPRYKIIEKRQSVAFWCNPISGHATLYWYQQILGQGPKLLIQFQNNGVVDDSQLPKDRFSAERLKGVDSTLKIQPAKLEDSAVYLCASSPLGTAFSYEQYFGPGTRLTVT.